This T cell receptor beta chain is from a study of blood T cell repertoires in COVID-19. Study as a whole: Material from acute and convalescent COVID-19 was sourced from the United States, Italy and Spain.

The junction had 10 bases not matched to a gene; V was cut back by 5 bases and J by 4 bases. The germline CDR1 and CDR2 sequences are SGHAT and FQNNGV. This CDR3 has 15 amino acids. Adults between roughly 18 and 89 years of age took part from under 25 US areas. Clinical history as reported by participants underpinned cohort assignment. Profiled with immunoSEQ multiplex PCR; TCRdb holds only in-frame clones, not every one. The table has approximately 260,000 clones, approximately 83% seen once. Sample: PBMCs or T cells enriched from blood (not recorded which). This chain connects TRBV11-2 to TRBJ1-1, with TRBD1 matching 7 bases. The sequence derives from a middle-aged woman with acute COVID-19. The CDR3 nucleotides are TGTGCCAGCAGCAAGACAGGGTCGTTAAGCACTGAAGCTTTCTTT. Amino acid sequence: CASSKTGSLSTEAFF. The full variable domain, its missing parts supplied by reference TRBV11-2 and TRBJ1-1, is EAGVAQSPRYKIIEKRQSVAFWCNPISGHATLYWYQQILGQGPKLLIQFQNNGVVDDSQLPKDRFSAERLKGVDSTLKIQPAKLEDSAVYLCASSKTGSLSTEAFFGQGTRLTVV.